These 25 T cell receptor beta chains originate from one sample sequenced in a study of Graves' ophthalmopathy and Graves' hyperthyroidism. From RNA, the CDR3 regions of TCR beta chains were amplified and sequenced. RT-PCR with HTBI primers came first, then second-round multiplex PCR. TCRdb ran MiXCR on the multiplex PCR reads and lists one entry per CDR3 protein. The sample has 650,000 to 800,000 distinct CDR3 sequences, roughly 41% seen once. Material: peripheral blood. These TCRs come from an adult man with Graves' ophthalmopathy.

At least ten counts were recorded for this clonotype. This rearrangement joins TRBV2 to TRBJ1-2, with 8 bases identical to TRBD1. Germline CDR1 SNHLY, CDR2 FYNNEI. This CDR3 is built from 15 residues. V trimming: 0 bases; J trimming: 8 bases; junction bases outside the gene matches: 8. Written as DNA, the CDR3 is TGTGCCAGCAGTGAAGCATGGACAGGGATAGGGGGCTACACCTTC. Its translation is CASSEAWTGIGGYTF.

This clonotype was observed many times. J is TRBJ1-6 and V is TRBV19; D not resolved. Germline V gives CDR1 LNHDA, CDR2 SQIVND (reference sequence). The CDR3 has 14 residues. V shed 3 bases and J shed 5 bases, with 8 bases lying between them. The CDR3 is CASSINTDNSPLHF. The CDR3 coding sequence is TGTGCCAGTAGTATCAATACAGATAATTCACCCCTCCACTTT. Supplemented by reference TRBV19 and TRBJ1-6, the full variable domain reads DGGITQSPKYLFRKEGQNVTLSCEQNLNHDAMYWYRQDPGQGLRLIYYSQIVNDFQKGDIAEGYSVSREKKESFPLTVTSAQKNPTAFYLCASSINTDNSPLHFGNGTRLTVT.

This clonotype came up a few times. The rearrangement joins TRBV12-3 or TRBV12-4 to TRBJ1-2; 11 bases align to TRBD1. With 5 bases clipped from V and 4 bases from J, the junction kept 12 bases outside the gene matches. The CDR3 covers 17 residues. The CDR3 DNA reads TGTGCCAGCAGTCCCAGGGACAGGGGGGCTAACGGCTATGGCTACACCTTC. Its protein product is CASSPRDRGANGYGYTF.

On this clonotype: A read error may explain this, as a much larger clone is one base away. The chain is built from TRBV6-1 and TRBJ1-4; maybe TRBD1 (5 bases). This CDR3 has 14 residues. Germline V lookup: CDR1 MNHNS, CDR2 SASEGT. The CDR3 DNA follows: TGTGCCAGCAGGCCACGGGACGGGAATGAAAAACTGCTTTTT. It yields the protein CASRPRDGNEKLLF.

This clonotype showed up many times. This chain uses TRBV2 with TRBJ2-7; D call uncertain. The CDR3 is made up of 12 amino acids. Germline CDR1 reads SNHLY; CDR2 reads FYNNEI. Trimming removed 8 bases at V and 0 bases at J, with 8 bases between. CDR3 sequence (DNA): TGTGCCAGCCGCAGGCTCTCCTACGAGCAGTACTTC. It yields the protein CASRRLSYEQYF.

This clonotype was seen at least ten times. The chain is built from TRBV2 and TRBJ1-2; D gene uncertain. The CDR3 totals 15 residues. Germline lookup yields CDR1 SNHLY and CDR2 FYNNEI. Between the trimmed V and J ends, which lost 1 base and 0 bases, there was a span of 9 bases. In DNA form, the CDR3 reads TGTGCCAGCAGTGAAGGAGTCAGTGCTAACTATGGCTACACCTTC. This gives the protein CASSEGVSANYGYTF.

This clonotype has a count of ten or more. The J gene is TRBJ1-5, the V gene TRBV10-3; 9 bases agree with TRBD1. The V gene's germline CDR1 is ENHRY and CDR2 SYGVKD. With 6 bases clipped from V and 7 bases from J, the junction kept 10 bases outside the gene matches. The CDR3 extends over 15 amino acids. The CDR3 DNA is TGTGCCATCAGCGACACCGGACAGGGGCACCAGCCCCAGCATTTT. Its protein is CAISDTGQGHQPQHF.

The chain joins TRBV25-1 to TRBJ2-7, with 10 bases lining up with TRBD2. The CDR3 runs to 13 residues. Germline lookup yields CDR1 MGHDK and CDR2 SYGVNS. CDR3 region: CATGTSASYEQYF. DNA for the CDR3: TGTGCTACCGGGACTAGCGCATCCTACGAGCAGTACTTC.

The rearrangement links TRBV30 to TRBJ1-6; TRBD1 aligns across 8 bases. CDR1 is GTSNPN, CDR2 SVGIG, per germline (reference sequence). The junction had 10 bases not matched to a gene; V was cut back by 0 bases and J by 9 bases. The CDR3 spans 16 residues. The CDR3 region has the DNA TGTGCCTGGAGTGTAAGGAGTGCGGGACAGGCTTCACCCCTCCACTTT. Encoded protein: CAWSVRSAGQASPLHF.

This clonotype was picked up many times. The chain couples TRBV4-3 to TRBJ1-4; no reliable D call. The CDR3 extends over 12 amino acids. V was pared by 1 base and J by 9 bases, with 6 bases between. CDR1 and CDR2 (germline): LGHNA, YSLEER. CDR3 amino acids: CASSQVGQKLFF. The CDR3 coding sequence is TGCGCCAGCAGCCAAGTCGGACAAAAACTGTTTTTT.

This clonotype came up many times. V is TRBV7-2 and J is TRBJ1-6; possible D gene TRBD1, 5 bases. V dropped 3 bases and J dropped 11 bases, with 8 bases sitting between them. Germline assignment: CDR1 SGHTA and CDR2 FQGNSA. The CDR3 is 12 residues long. CDR3 residues: CASSFDSPPLHF. In nucleotides, the CDR3 is TGTGCCAGCAGCTTCGACAGTCCACCCCTCCACTTT.

The rearrangement uses TRBV11-2 and TRBJ1-6; D gene ambiguous. Trimming left V 8 bases short and J 14 bases short, with 25 bases between. This CDR3 spans 15 amino acids. CDR1 is SGHAT and CDR2 is FQNNGV in the germline V gene. CDR3 region: CASQVAHTIKKALHF. As DNA, the CDR3 is TGTGCCAGCCAAGTAGCACATACCATAAAGAAGGCCCTCCACTTT.

The chain has TRBV15 and TRBJ1-4; 7 bases agree with TRBD1. CDR3 length: 17 amino acids. Germline assignment: CDR1 LNHNV and CDR2 YYDKDF (reference sequence). J gave up 5 bases and V 3 bases, and 12 bases lay outside the gene matches. The CDR3 DNA reads as TGTGCCACCAGCAGCCAGCACCGGGACAGCGAGAATGAAAAACTGTTTTTT. Protein product: CATSSQHRDSENEKLFF.

This clonotype showed up many times. The J gene is TRBJ2-7, the V gene TRBV2; 9 positions agree with TRBD2. The CDR3 has 14 amino acids. Germline V gene lookup returns CDR1 SNHLY and CDR2 FYNNEI. V lost 6 bases to trimming and J lost 2 bases; unmatched junction nucleotides: 5. As DNA, the CDR3 is TGTGCCAGCAGCGGCGGGGGGGTGGCCTACGAGCAGTACTTC. This translates into CASSGGGVAYEQYF. Full variable domain (outside the CDR3, taken from reference TRBV2 and TRBJ2-7): EPEVTQTPSHQVTQMGQEVILRCVPISNHLYFYWYRQILGQKVEFLVSFYNNEISEKSEIFDDQFSVERPDGSNFTLKIRSTKLEDSAMYFCASSGGGVAYEQYFGPGTRLTVT.

This rearrangement joins TRBV4-3 to TRBJ1-1, with 9 bases lining up with TRBD1. The germline V gene encodes CDR1 LGHNA and CDR2 YSLEER. Losses at the gene ends were 4 bases for V and 6 bases for J; bases not matched to a gene: 9. There are 15 residues in the CDR3. The CDR3 DNA sequence: TGCGCCAGCAGCCCGAACAGGGGGCCCGGCTCTGAAGCTTTCTTT. This encodes CASSPNRGPGSEAFF.

This chain connects TRBV27 to TRBJ1-2, with D tentatively TRBD1 (5 bases). V was shortened by 4 bases and J by 4 bases, with 10 bases between the two germline ends. This CDR3 has 13 residues. The germline V gene encodes CDR1 MNHEY and CDR2 SMNVEV (reference sequence). As DNA, the CDR3 is TGTGCCAGCAGTTCTCGGGGCCCCTATGGCTACACCTTC. Residues: CASSSRGPYGYTF.

This clonotype appeared many times. The gene calls are TRBV10-3 and TRBJ1-6, with D uncertain. The CDR3 loop spans 13 amino acids. Trimming stripped 10 bases from V and 4 bases from J, with 11 bases between. The germline CDR1 and CDR2 sequences are ENHRY and SYGVKD. This CDR3 reads CATNTAYNSPLHF. The CDR3 DNA reads as TGTGCCACCAATACGGCGTATAATTCACCCCTCCACTTT.

This clonotype was detected ten times or more. The J gene is TRBJ1-1, the V gene TRBV29-1; D not certain. Germline lookup yields CDR1 SQVTM and CDR2 ANQGSEA. The CDR3 covers 14 residues. V lost 3 bases and J 5 bases, leaving 16 bases between the germline ends. CDR3 in amino acids: CSVEYRSLRTEAFF. The CDR3 DNA follows: TGCAGCGTTGAGTACAGATCTCTGCGTACTGAAGCTTTCTTT.

To note about this clonotype: Just one base apart from a much larger clone, this may be a read error. The chain has TRBV11-2 and TRBJ2-6; D unclear. CDR1 is SGHAT and CDR2 is FQNNGV in the germline V gene. This CDR3 comprises 16 residues. Trimming took 5 bases from V and 7 from J, leaving 18 bases between them. The CDR3, as DNA: TGTGCCAGCAGCATAGGAACAGACGGGTCTGCCAACGTCCTGACTTTC. It codes for CASSIGTDGSANVLTF.

This clonotype was recorded at least ten times. CDR3: CASSQDQGLGGYTF. CDR3 in DNA: TGTGCCAGCAGCCAAGATCAGGGCCTCGGCGGCTACACCTTC. The chain is built from TRBV4-2 and TRBJ1-2; the D gene is possibly TRBD1 (5 bases). Trimming pared 0 bases from V and 8 bases from J, leaving 13 bases between. CDR3 length: 14 amino acids. Germline CDR1 reads LGHNA; CDR2 reads YNFKEQ.

The rearrangement links TRBV2 to TRBJ1-1; TRBD1 matches at 7 bases. This CDR3 has 16 amino acids. Trimming cost V 6 bases and J 1 base; bases outside gene matches: 11. In germline, CDR1 is SNHLY, CDR2 FYNNEI. CDR3 protein: CASSYVRDRQNTEAFF. In nucleotides, the CDR3 is TGTGCCAGCAGCTACGTCCGGGACAGACAGAACACTGAAGCTTTCTTT.

The chain has TRBV2 and TRBJ2-7, with a tentative D call TRBD2 (5 bases). The CDR3 covers 13 residues. V was trimmed by 8 bases and J by 4 bases, leaving 15 bases between them. Germline CDR1 and CDR2: SNHLY and FYNNEI. CDR3 nucleotides: TGTGCCAGCGGCCTAACGGGGTCGTACGAGCAGTACTTC. It specifies CASGLTGSYEQYF.

This clonotype was counted only a few times. CDR3 sequence (DNA): TGTGCCAGCAGAGCGGCGATGAACACTGAAGCTTTCTTT. Translating it yields CASRAAMNTEAFF. The chain joins TRBV12-3 or TRBV12-4 to TRBJ1-1; no reliable D call. Trimming left V 6 bases short and J 0 bases short, with 8 bases between. This CDR3 spans 13 amino acids.

V and J are TRBV15 and TRBJ2-7; a possible D gene is TRBD1 (5 bases). The CDR3 totals 14 residues. Germline CDR1 LNHNV, CDR2 YYDKDF (reference sequence). With 3 bases removed from V and 7 bases from J, the gap between germline ends came to 16 bases. CDR3 sequence: CATSRPTDIREQYF. CDR3 in DNA: TGTGCCACCAGCAGGCCCACGGACATAAGGGAGCAGTACTTC.

CDR3 nucleotide sequence: TGTGCCATCAGCCCACAGGGGGCCCATCAGCCCCAGCATTTT. It encodes CAISPQGAHQPQHF. The chain joins TRBV10-3 to TRBJ1-5; 9 nucleotides match TRBD1. The ends lost 6 bases at V and 5 bases at J; junction bases unmatched: 5. The CDR3 consists of 14 residues. CDR1 is ENHRY, CDR2 SYGVKD, per germline.